Following are 5 T cell receptor beta chains from one sample sequenced in a study of T cells after yellow fever vaccination. Each CDR3 protein gets one entry after TCRdb re-called the 5' RACE reads with MiXCR. The table includes about 320,000 distinct CDR3 sequences, approximately 4% detected once. The material sequenced was PBMCs, taken 15 days after the yellow fever booster vaccination. These receptors came from a man aged 18-30 years who received the YFV17D yellow fever vaccine.

This clonotype was observed many times. The chain has TRBV12-3 or TRBV12-4 and TRBJ2-7; possible D gene TRBD2, 6 bases. The CDR3 contains 13 residues. Trimming left V 4 bases short and J 2 bases short, with 9 bases between. The CDR3 sequence: CASSWSGAYEQYF. For the CDR3, the DNA is TGTGCCAGCAGTTGGTCGGGGGCCTACGAGCAGTACTTC.

The CDR3 loop is CASRDREPDIQYF. The CDR3 DNA is TGTGCCAGCAGGGACAGGGAGCCCGACATTCAGTACTTC. The chain carries TRBV6-1 and TRBJ2-4; 8 bases agree with TRBD1. The CDR3 loop spans 13 amino acids. V lost 6 bases to trimming and J lost 8 bases; unmatched junction nucleotides: 6. Germline CDR1 and CDR2: MNHNS and SASEGT.

This clonotype has more than one count but fewer than ten. The chain joins TRBV6-5 to TRBJ1-2, with D perhaps TRBD1 (6 bases). The CDR3 runs to 16 residues. The ends were cut back, 2 bases at V and 1 base at J, with 14 bases in the middle. Germline CDR1 and CDR2: MNHEY and SVGAGI. In DNA form, the CDR3 reads TGTGCCAGCAGTTACACCCCACAGGGAGGTAACTATGGCTACACCTTC. It yields the protein CASSYTPQGGNYGYTF.

This clonotype turned up a few times. The chain is built from TRBV4-2 and TRBJ2-4; 7 nucleotides align to TRBD1. The CDR3 has 13 residues. J lost 13 bases, V lost 0 bases, and 6 bases had no gene match. Germline-derived CDR1 and CDR2 are LGHNA and YNFKEQ. CDR3 sequence (DNA): TGTGCCAGCAGCCAAGACGGCCGGGACAGACAGTACTTC. Protein product: CASSQDGRDRQYF.

This clonotype was found many times. This chain connects TRBV7-9 to TRBJ1-2, with a possible D match to TRBD1 (5 bases). CDR3 size: 16 residues. Trimming removed 5 bases at V and 0 bases at J, with 16 bases between. The germline V gene has CDR1 SEHNR and CDR2 FQNEAQ (reference sequence). Here the CDR3 DNA reads TGTGCCAGCAGCAATGGGGGACGGCAAGCTAACTATGGCTACACCTTC. The encoded protein is CASSNGGRQANYGYTF.